This TCR beta chain was sequenced in a study of blood T cell repertoires in COVID-19. Produced via immunoSEQ multiplex PCR; TCRdb's table is partial and in-frame only. The sample holds roughly 240,000 clones; about 82% are singletons and the top ten take about 2.1%. J lost 8 bases, V lost 3 bases, and 4 bases had no gene match. Looked up from germline, CDR1 is MDHEN and CDR2 is SYDVKM. CDR3 length: 14 amino acids. Material for sequencing was PBMCs or T cells enriched from blood (not recorded which). The TCR originated in a woman aged 50 to 65 who had recovered from COVID-19. V is TRBV28 and J is TRBJ2-1, with 10 bases aligning to TRBD2. The CDR3 region is CASSFPSGSYEQFF. The CDR3 DNA follows: TGTGCCAGCAGTTTTCCTAGCGGGAGTTATGAGCAGTTCTTC.